This T cell receptor (beta chain) was documented in a study of blood T cell repertoires in COVID-19. Germline CDR1 reads SGHVS; CDR2 reads FNYEAQ. This CDR3 region has 17 residues. With V trimmed by 4 bases and J by 3 bases, 9 bases remained unmatched. Produced via immunoSEQ multiplex PCR; TCRdb's table is partial and in-frame only. This sample has 150,000 to 200,000 clones; 70% to 90% occur once, and the top ten carry 5.4%. The clonotype originates from a woman aged 45-65 years with COVID-19, enrolled during active disease. V and J are TRBV7-6 and TRBJ2-1; 10 nucleotides line up with TRBD2. Sequenced sample: peripheral blood. Here the CDR3 DNA reads TGTGCCAGCAGCTCGAAGATAGCGGGGGGATACTACAATGAGCAGTTCTTC. It is translated as CASSSKIAGGYYNEQFF. Filled out from reference TRBV7-6 and TRBJ2-1, the complete variable domain reads GAGVSQSPRYKVTKRGQDVALRCDPISGHVSLYWYRQALGQGPEFLTYFNYEAQQDKSGLPNDRFSAERPEGSISTLTIQRTEQRDSAMYRCASSSKIAGGYYNEQFFGPGTRLTVL.